Below, one T cell receptor (beta chain) is given with its context. The V and J ends lost 2 bases and 5 bases, in that order; junction bases with no gene match: 10. CDR1 and CDR2 (germline): MNHNY, SVGAGI (reference sequence). The CDR3 contains 16 residues. This table comes from immunoSEQ multiplex PCR, and its TCRdb copy is limited to in-frame clones, with some not included. Here the sample spans about 350,000 clones, 88% being singletons. The data originate from a study of blood T cell repertoires in COVID-19. On the study more broadly: COVID-19 samples from acute and convalescent phases originated in the United States, Italy and Spain.

The chain couples TRBV6-6 to TRBJ2-5; 8 nucleotides align to TRBD2. Source material: PBMCs or T cells enriched from blood (not recorded which). The receptor was isolated from a woman aged 25 to 39 who had been exposed to COVID-19. The CDR3 DNA is TGTGCCAGCAGTTACGGCGATCGTGGCGGGAGGGAGACCCAGTACTTC. This sequence encodes CASSYGDRGGRETQYF.